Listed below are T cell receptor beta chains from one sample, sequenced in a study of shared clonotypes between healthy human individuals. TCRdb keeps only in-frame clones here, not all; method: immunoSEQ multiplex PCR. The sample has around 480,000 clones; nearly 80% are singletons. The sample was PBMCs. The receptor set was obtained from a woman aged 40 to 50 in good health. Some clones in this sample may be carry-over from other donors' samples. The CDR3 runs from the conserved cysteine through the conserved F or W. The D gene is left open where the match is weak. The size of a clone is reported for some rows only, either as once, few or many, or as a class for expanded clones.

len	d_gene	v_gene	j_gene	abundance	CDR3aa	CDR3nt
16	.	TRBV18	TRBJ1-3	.	CASSPNVGRSGNTIYF	TGTGCCAGCTCACCGAACGTAGGGCGGTCTGGAAACACCATATATTTT
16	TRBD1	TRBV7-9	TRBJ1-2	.	CASSLSTGAVGYGYTF	TGTGCCAGCAGCTTATCTACAGGGGCAGTAGGCTATGGCTACACCTTC
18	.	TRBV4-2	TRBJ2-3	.	CASSQDLGGGLSTDTQYF	TGTGCCAGCAGCCAAGATTTGGGGGGAGGTCTTAGCACAGATACGCAGTATTTT
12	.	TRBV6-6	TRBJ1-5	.	CASSYFRDVEHF	TGTGCCAGCAGTTACTTCCGCGACGTGGAGCATTTT
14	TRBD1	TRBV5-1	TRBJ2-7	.	CASSLGQGFYEQYF	TGCGCCAGCAGCTTGGGACAGGGCTTCTACGAGCAGTACTTC
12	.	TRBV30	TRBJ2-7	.	CAWSATKYEQYF	TGTGCCTGGAGTGCTACCAAATACGAGCAGTACTTC
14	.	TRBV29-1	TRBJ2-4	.	CSGLGGSAKNIQYF	TGCAGCGGGCTAGGGGGGTCGGCCAAAAACATTCAGTACTTC
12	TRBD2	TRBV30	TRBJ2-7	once	CAFLAGGYEQYF	TGTGCCTTTCTCGCGGGAGGGTACGAGCAGTACTTC
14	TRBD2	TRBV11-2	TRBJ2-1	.	CASSFGGRANEQFF	TGTGCCAGCAGCTTTGGCGGGAGGGCCAATGAGCAGTTCTTC
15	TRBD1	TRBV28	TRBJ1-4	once	CASSFTGTGYEKLFF	TGTGCCAGCAGTTTCACCGGGACAGGGTATGAAAAACTGTTTTTT
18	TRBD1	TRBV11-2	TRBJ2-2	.	CASSLSPGTVTNTGELFF	TGTGCCAGCAGCCTAAGTCCCGGGACAGTTACTAACACCGGGGAGCTGTTTTTT
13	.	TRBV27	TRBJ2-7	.	CASSVSLVYEQYF	TGTGCCAGCAGTGTGAGTCTTGTCTACGAGCAGTACTTC
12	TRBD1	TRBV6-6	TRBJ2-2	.	CASSYTGQKLFF	TGTGCCAGCAGTTACACGGGACAGAAGCTGTTTTTT
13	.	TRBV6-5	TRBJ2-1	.	CASRQEYYNEQFF	TGTGCCAGCAGGCAGGAGTACTACAATGAGCAGTTCTTC
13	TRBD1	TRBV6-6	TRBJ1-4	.	CASRDRVGEKLFF	TGTGCCAGCAGGGACAGGGTGGGTGAAAAACTGTTTTTT
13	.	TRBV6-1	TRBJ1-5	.	CASHPGSNQPQHF	TGTGCCAGCCATCCAGGGAGCAATCAGCCCCAGCATTTT
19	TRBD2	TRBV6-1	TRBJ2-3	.	CASSEASRSGRAILDTQYF	TGTGCCAGCAGTGAAGCTTCTCGAAGCGGGAGGGCCATCTTGGATACGCAGTATTTT
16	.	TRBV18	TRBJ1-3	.	CASSPAAPSSGNTIYF	TGTGCCAGCTCACCAGCGGCCCCCAGCTCTGGAAACACCATATATTTT